This T cell receptor beta chain was found in a study of shared clonotypes between healthy human individuals. General study points: Clonotype sharing levels among donors were expected to vary with sequencing depth. Non-shared clonotypes had lower generation probabilities than clonotypes shared by all four sorted-subset donors. Shared clonotypes: 4.5% to 6.5% naive CD4, roughly 3.8% naive CD8, around 2.4% memory CD4, approximately 0.37% memory CD8.

The CDR3 has 10 amino acids. CDR1 is DFQATT and CDR2 is SNEGSKA in the germline V gene (reference sequence). Trimming stripped 6 bases from V and 7 bases from J, with 10 bases between. Naive CD45RA+ and memory CD45RA-negative subsets were split from CD4+ cells. Turning to this clone: Its antigen is as yet unknown.

Only in-frame clones appear in the TCRdb table, and some are missing; sequencing was by immunoSEQ multiplex PCR. The data show some 1,600,000 clones, around 98% seen once. Sequencing input: naive CD4+ T cells sorted from blood. As to subset: CD45RA+ positively selected. V usage is TRBV20-1 and J usage is TRBJ2-7; D not resolved. The clonotype comes from a man aged 30-40 years in good health. CDR3 loop: CSAPLGEQYF. The CDR3 DNA is TGCAGTGCCCCCTTGGGAGAGCAGTACTTC.